The clone carrying this TCR beta chain was found a few times. Its antigen remains unknown. This record belongs to a study of T cells after yellow fever vaccination. Germline CDR1 and CDR2: DFQATT and SNEGSKA (reference sequence). This CDR3 is built from 15 residues. V lost 4 bases and J lost 4, with 20 bases in between. Study results and limitations: Most clones from primary vaccination were detected again post-booster (about 95% CD4, around 90% CD8). FACS-sorted repertoires could harbor abundant contaminating bulk-population clonotypes.

For TCR, cDNA came from 5'RACE template switching, which added a universal primer site and UMIs. TCRdb re-called the 5' RACE reads through MiXCR, storing one row per CDR3 protein. The sample includes about 240,000 distinct CDR3 sequences, 6.9% of them seen just once. The rearrangement joins TRBV20-1 to TRBJ2-7; D is perhaps TRBD1 or TRBD2 (5 bases each). This receptor was taken from a man younger than 45 who received the YFV17D yellow fever vaccine. The sequenced sample was CD4+ T cells sorted from PBMCs, obtained 15 days after the yellow fever booster vaccination. The CDR3 DNA follows: TGCAGTGCTACCCTACCAGAGGGGATATCATACGAGCAGTACTTC. Amino acid sequence: CSATLPEGISYEQYF.